This T cell receptor (beta chain) emerged from a study of shared clonotypes between healthy human individuals. The assay ran at deep level. Generated by immunoSEQ multiplex PCR, the TCRdb table keeps only in-frame clones and is missing some. Found here are roughly 760,000 clones, roughly 70% of them singletons; the top ten hold roughly 1.7%. Study conclusions and caveats: Some clonotypes were shared by all four sorted-subset donors, while others were not shared. The non-shared ones had lower generation probabilities than the shared ones.

In the case of this clone: As yet, its antigen is unknown.

The V and J ends lost 0 bases and 8 bases, in that order; junction bases with no gene match: 5. The CDR3 loop spans 14 amino acids. In germline, CDR1 is SGHRS, CDR2 YFSETQ. This clonotype was obtained from a woman in her twenties or thirties in good health. Sequencing was carried out using memory CD4+ T cells sorted from blood. Subset here: CD45RA-negative fraction. The V call is TRBV5-1, the J call TRBJ1-2; 9 bases line up with TRBD1. The CDR3 here is CASSLDRGRMGYTF. The CDR3 DNA reads as TGCGCCAGCAGCTTGGACAGGGGGCGCATGGGCTACACCTTC.